The 2 T cell receptor beta chains in this list originate from one sample, sequenced in a study of cytotoxic CD8 clonotypes in ibrutinib-treated CLL. Sequenced by immunoSEQ multiplex PCR; TCRdb stores in-frame clones only, minus some. The sample has 200,000 to 250,000 clones, 70% seen once; the top ten hold roughly 15%. The sequences come from PBMCs, collected after 24 months of ibrutinib treatment. All receptors come from a human donor with chronic lymphocytic leukemia.

The chain links TRBV6-1 to TRBJ2-1, with a possible D match to TRBD2 (5 bases). Germline V gene data show CDR1 as MNHNS and CDR2 as SASEGT. This CDR3 comprises 15 residues. V gave up 8 bases and J gave up 4 bases, with 18 bases separating them. As DNA, the CDR3 is TGTGCCAGCCACCCTAGCTTCCTCCTATACAATGAGCAGTTCTTC. Residues: CASHPSFLLYNEQFF.

This clone appeared a few times. The chain couples TRBV7-9 to TRBJ1-2; D is unclear. CDR1 is SEHNR, CDR2 FQNEAQ, per germline (reference sequence). V was cut by 3 bases and J by 8 bases, with 13 bases left in between. The CDR3 covers 13 residues. CDR3 DNA: TGTGCCAGCAGCTTGGTCACGTCCGGGGGCTACACCTTC. Translation gives CASSLVTSGGYTF.